This paragraph covers one TCR beta chain sequence. Between the trimmed V and J ends, which lost 5 bases and 6 bases, there was a span of 10 bases. The germline V gene encodes CDR1 MNHNS and CDR2 SASEGT. This CDR3 is built from 12 residues. This sample was taken from a study of shared clonotypes between healthy human individuals. Data came from immunoSEQ multiplex PCR; TCRdb stores just in-frame clones and leaves some out. This sample has under 2,000,000 clones, with over 85% found just once. Terminally differentiated effector memory CD45RA+ cells were excluded from the naive CD8 cells, which were CD45RO-negative and positively selected for CCR7. The donors, healthy adults who were HIV-negative, had experienced no recent acute infections or vaccinations.

The sequenced sample consisted of naive CD8+ T cells sorted from blood. The rearrangement joins TRBV6-1 to TRBJ1-1; D not certain. The source is a man between 18 and 35 years old in good health. The CDR3 is CASSHGVPEAFF. The DNA for the CDR3 is TGTGCCAGCAGTCACGGCGTGCCTGAAGCTTTCTTT.